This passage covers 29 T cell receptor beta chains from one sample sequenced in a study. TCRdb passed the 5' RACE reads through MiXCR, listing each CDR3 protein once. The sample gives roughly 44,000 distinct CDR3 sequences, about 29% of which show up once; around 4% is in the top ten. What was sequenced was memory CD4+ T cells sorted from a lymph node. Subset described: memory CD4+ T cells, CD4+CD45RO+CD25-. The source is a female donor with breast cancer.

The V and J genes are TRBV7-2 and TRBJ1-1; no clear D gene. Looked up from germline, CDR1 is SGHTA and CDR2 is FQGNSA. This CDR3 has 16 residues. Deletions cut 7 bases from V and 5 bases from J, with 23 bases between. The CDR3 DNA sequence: TGTGCCAGCACCCAGACGACCCTTAAGGGAACGACTGAAGCTTTCTTT. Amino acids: CASTQTTLKGTTEAFF.

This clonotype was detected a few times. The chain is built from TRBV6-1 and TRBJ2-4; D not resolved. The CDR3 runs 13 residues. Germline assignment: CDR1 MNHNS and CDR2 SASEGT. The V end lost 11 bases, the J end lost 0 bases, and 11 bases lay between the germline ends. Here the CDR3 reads CAPIQLAKNIQYF. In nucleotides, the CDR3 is TGTGCCCCAATCCAGCTAGCCAAAAACATTCAGTACTTC.

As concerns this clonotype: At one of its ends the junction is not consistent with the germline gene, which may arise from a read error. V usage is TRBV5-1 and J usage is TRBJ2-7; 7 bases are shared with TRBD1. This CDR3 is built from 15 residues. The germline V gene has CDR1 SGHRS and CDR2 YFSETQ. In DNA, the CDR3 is TGCGCCGGCAGACCCCGGGACAGAACCGCCTACGAGCAGTACTTC. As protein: CAGRPRDRTAYEQYF.

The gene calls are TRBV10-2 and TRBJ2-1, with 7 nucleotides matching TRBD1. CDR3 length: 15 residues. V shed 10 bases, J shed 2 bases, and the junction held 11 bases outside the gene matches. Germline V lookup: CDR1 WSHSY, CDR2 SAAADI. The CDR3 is CATETGTAPYNEQFF. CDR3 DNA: TGCGCCACCGAAACCGGGACAGCCCCCTACAATGAGCAGTTCTTC.

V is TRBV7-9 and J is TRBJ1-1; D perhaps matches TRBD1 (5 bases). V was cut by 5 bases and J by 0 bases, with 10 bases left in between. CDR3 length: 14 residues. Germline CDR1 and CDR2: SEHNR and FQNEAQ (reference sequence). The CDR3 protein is CASSEMGVNTEAFF. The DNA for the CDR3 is TGTGCCAGCAGCGAAATGGGGGTGAACACTGAAGCTTTCTTT.

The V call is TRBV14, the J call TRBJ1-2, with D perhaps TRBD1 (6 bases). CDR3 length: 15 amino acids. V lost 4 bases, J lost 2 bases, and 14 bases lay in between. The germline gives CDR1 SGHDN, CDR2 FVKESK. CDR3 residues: CASSLLKGGNYGYTF. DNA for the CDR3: TGTGCCAGCAGCCTTCTAAAGGGGGGAAACTATGGCTACACCTTC.

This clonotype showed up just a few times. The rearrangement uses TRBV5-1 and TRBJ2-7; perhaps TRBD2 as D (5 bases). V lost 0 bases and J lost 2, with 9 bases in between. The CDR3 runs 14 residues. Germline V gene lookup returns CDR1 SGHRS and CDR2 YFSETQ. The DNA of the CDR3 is TGCGCCAGCAGCTTGGAGTGGGAGACCTACGAGCAGTACTTC. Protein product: CASSLEWETYEQYF.

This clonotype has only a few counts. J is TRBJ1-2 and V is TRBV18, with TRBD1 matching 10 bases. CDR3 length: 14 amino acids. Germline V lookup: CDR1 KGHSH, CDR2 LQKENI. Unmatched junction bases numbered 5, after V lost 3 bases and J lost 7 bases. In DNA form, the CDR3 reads TGTGCCAGCTCACCGGACAGGGGGTCCTCTGGCTACACCTTC. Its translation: CASSPDRGSSGYTF.

CDR3 in amino acids: CASSLETGVGNTIYF. DNA for the CDR3: TGTGCCAGCAGTTTAGAGACAGGGGTTGGAAACACCATATATTTT. V and J are TRBV28 and TRBJ1-3, with 8 bases matching TRBD1. The CDR3 consists of 15 residues. V dropped 2 bases and J dropped 3; count of bases not matched to a gene: 3. In germline, CDR1 is MDHEN, CDR2 SYDVKM.

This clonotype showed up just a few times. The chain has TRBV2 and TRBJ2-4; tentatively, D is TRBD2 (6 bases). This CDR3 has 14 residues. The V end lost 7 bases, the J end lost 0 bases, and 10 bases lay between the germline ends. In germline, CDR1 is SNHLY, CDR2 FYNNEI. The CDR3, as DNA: TGTGCCAGCACCCCGGGAGTAGCCAAAAACATTCAGTACTTC. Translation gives CASTPGVAKNIQYF.

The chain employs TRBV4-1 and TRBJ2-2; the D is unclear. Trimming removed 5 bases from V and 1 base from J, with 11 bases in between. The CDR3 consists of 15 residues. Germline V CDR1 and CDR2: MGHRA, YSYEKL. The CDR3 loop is CASSREQLNTGELFF. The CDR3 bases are TGCGCCAGCAGCAGGGAACAGCTGAACACCGGGGAGCTGTTTTTT.

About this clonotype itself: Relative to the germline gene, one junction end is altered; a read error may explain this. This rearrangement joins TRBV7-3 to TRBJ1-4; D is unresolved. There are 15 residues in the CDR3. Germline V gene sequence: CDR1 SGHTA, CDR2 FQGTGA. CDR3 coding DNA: TGTGCCGGCAGTTTGACCCGGACGGTTAATGAAAAACTGTTTTTT. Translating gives CAGSLTRTVNEKLFF.

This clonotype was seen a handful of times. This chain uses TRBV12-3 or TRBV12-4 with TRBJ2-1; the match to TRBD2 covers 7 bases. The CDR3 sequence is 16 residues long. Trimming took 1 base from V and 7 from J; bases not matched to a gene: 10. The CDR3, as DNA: TGTGCCAGCAGTTTAGTGGCGGGACTAAATTTGAATGAGCAGTTCTTC. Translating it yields CASSLVAGLNLNEQFF.

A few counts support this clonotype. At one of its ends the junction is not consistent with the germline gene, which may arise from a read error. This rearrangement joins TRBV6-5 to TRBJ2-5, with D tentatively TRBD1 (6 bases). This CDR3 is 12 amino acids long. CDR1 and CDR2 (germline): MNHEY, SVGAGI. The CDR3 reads CASSRGEETQYF. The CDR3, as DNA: TGTGCTAGCAGCAGGGGAGAGGAGACCCAGTACTTC.

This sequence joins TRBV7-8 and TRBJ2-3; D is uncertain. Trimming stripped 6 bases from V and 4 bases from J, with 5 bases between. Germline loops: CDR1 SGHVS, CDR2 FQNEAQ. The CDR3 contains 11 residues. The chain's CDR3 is CASSQSDTQYF. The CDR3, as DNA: TGTGCCAGCAGTCAGTCAGATACGCAGTATTTT.

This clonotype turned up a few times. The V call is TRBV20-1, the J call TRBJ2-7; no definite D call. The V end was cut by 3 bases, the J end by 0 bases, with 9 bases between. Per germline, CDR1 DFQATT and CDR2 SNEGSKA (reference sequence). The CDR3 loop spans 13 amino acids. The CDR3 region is CSASAVNSYEQYF. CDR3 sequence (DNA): TGCAGTGCTAGTGCGGTGAACTCCTACGAGCAGTACTTC.

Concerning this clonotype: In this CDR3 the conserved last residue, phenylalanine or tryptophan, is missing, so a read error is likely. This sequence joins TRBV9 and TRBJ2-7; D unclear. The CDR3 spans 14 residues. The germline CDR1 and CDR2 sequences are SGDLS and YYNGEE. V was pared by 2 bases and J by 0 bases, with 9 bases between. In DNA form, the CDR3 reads TGTGCCAGCAGCGTTTCCCCGGGCTCCTACGAGCAGTACCTC. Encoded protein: CASSVSPGSYEQYL.

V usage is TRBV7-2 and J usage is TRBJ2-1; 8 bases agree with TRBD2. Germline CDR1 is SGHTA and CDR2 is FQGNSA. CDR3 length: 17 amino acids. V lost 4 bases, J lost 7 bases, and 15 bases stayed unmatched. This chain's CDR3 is CASSSQSGTSRTNEQFF. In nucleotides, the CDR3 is TGTGCCAGCAGCTCTCAGTCCGGGACTAGTCGGACGAATGAGCAGTTCTTC.

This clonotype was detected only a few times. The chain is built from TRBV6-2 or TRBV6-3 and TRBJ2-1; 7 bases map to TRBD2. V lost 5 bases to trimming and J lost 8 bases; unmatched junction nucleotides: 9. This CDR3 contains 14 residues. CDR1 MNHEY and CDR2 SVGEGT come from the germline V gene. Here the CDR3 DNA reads TGTGCCAGCAGTACCCGGGACTATCTCGATGAGCAGTTCTTC. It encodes CASSTRDYLDEQFF.

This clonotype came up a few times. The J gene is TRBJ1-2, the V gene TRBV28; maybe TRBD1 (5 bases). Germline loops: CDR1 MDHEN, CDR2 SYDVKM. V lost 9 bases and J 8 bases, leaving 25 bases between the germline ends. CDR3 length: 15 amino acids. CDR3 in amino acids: CASSTIGAYAGGYTF. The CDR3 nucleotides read TGTGCCAGTTCAACTATCGGGGCCTACGCGGGGGGCTACACCTTC.

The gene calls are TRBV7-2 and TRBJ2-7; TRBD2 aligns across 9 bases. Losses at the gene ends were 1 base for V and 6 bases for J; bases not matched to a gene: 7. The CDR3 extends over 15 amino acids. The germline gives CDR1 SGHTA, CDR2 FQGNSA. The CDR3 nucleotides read TGTGCCAGCAGCTTAGGAGGTAGCGGGAGCAGCGAGCAGTACTTC. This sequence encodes CASSLGGSGSSEQYF.

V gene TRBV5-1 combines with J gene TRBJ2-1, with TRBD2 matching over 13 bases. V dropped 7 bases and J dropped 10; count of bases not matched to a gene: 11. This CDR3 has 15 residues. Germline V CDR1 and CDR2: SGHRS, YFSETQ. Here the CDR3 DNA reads TGCGCCAGCGGTACCGGGACTAGCGGGACTGGCGAGCAGTTCTTC. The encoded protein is CASGTGTSGTGEQFF.

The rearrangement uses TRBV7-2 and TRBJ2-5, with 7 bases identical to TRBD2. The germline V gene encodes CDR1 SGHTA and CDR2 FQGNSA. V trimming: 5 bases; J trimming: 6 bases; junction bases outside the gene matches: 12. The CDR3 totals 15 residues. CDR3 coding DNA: TGTGCCAGCAGCCCCGGGATGGGAGGGAGGAAGACCCAGTACTTC. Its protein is CASSPGMGGRKTQYF.

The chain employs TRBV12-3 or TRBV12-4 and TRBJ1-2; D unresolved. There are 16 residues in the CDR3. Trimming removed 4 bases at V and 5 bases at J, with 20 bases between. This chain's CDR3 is CASSSGGSLTLYGYTF. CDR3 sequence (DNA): TGTGCCAGCAGTTCGGGTGGAAGTTTGACTTTGTATGGCTACACCTTC.

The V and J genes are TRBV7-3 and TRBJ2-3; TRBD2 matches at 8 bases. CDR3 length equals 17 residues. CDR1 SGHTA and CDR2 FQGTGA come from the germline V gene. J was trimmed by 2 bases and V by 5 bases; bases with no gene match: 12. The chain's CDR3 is CASSAFPGGATTDTQYF. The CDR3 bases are TGTGCCAGCAGCGCATTTCCGGGGGGGGCGACCACAGATACGCAGTATTTT.

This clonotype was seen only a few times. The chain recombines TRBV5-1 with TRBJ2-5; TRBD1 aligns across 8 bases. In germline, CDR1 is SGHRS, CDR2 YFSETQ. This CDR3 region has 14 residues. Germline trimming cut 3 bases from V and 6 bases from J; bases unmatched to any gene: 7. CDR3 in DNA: TGCGCCAGCAGCTCGCAGGACAGGGAACAGACCCAGTACTTC. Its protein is CASSSQDREQTQYF. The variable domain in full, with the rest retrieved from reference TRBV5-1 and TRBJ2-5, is KAGVTQTPRYLIKTRGQQVTLSCSPISGHRSVSWYQQTPGQGLQFLFEYFSETQRNKGNFPGRFSGRQFSNSRSEMNVSTLELGDSALYLCASSSQDREQTQYFGPGTRLLVL.

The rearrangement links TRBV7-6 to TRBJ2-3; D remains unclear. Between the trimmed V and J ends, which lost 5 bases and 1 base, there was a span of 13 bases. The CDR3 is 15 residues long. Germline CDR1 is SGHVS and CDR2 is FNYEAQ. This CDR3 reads CASSTRPAGTDTQYF. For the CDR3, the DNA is TGTGCCAGCAGCACGAGACCGGCGGGCACAGATACGCAGTATTTT.

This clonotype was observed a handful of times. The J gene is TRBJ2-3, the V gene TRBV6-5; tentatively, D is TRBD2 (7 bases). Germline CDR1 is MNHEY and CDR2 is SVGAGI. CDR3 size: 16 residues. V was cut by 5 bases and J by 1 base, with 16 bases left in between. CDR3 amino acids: CASSGRGATGTDTQYF. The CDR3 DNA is TGTGCCAGCAGTGGCCGGGGGGCGACGGGCACAGATACGCAGTATTTT.

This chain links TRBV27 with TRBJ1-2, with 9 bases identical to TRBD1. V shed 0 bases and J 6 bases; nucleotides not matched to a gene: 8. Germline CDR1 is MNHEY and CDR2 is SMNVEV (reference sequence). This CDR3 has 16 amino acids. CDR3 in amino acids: CASSLSSPGTGNGYTF. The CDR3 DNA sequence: TGTGCCAGCAGTTTATCAAGTCCCGGGACAGGGAATGGCTACACCTTC.